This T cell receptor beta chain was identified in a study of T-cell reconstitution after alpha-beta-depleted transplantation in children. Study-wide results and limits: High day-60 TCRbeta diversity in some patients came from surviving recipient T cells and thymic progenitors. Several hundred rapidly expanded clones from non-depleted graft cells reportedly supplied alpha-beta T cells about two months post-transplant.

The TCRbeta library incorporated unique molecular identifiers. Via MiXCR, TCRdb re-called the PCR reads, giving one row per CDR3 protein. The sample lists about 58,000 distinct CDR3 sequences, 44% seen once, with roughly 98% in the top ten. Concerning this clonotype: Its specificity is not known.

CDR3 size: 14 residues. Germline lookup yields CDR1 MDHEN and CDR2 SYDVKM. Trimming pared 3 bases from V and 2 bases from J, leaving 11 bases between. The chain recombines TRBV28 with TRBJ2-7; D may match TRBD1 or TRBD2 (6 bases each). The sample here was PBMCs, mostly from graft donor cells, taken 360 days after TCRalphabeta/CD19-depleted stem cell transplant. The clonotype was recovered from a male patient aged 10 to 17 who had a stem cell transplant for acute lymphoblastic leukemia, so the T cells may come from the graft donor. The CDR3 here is CASSFRGPTYEQYF. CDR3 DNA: TGTGCCAGCAGTTTTCGGGGGCCAACCTACGAGCAGTACTTC.